The entry that follows covers one TCR beta chain sequence. Its antigen is currently unknown. This record comes from a study of T cell responses to AZD1222 COVID-19 vaccine. Across the whole study: Analyses pooled second doses at about 4 or about 12 weeks. Study-level results: Across the whole spike, CD4 TCRs peaked at regions 160-218 and 743-854. Of spike-specific TCRs, nearly half reportedly target regions left unmutated in variants. Spike-specific TCR breadth and depth grew following two AZD1222 doses.

The CDR3 runs to 17 residues. CDR1 is SEHNR and CDR2 is FQNEAQ in the germline V gene (reference sequence). V lost 5 bases, J lost 3 bases, and 20 bases lay in between. Produced via immunoSEQ multiplex PCR; TCRdb's table is partial and in-frame only. This sample has tens of thousands of clones, with 86% found just once. The gene calls are TRBV7-9 and TRBJ1-3; TRBD1 might be the D (6 bases). This sample comprised peripheral blood, obtained on day 0 of AZD1222 vaccination. The receptor's source is an adult in good health. CDR3 nucleotide sequence: TGTGCCAGCAGCACAGGGACTGTCGGATTAGGTGGAAACACCATATATTTT. It yields the protein CASSTGTVGLGGNTIYF.